The 10 T cell receptor beta chains in this list originate from one sample, sequenced in a study of T cell responses to AZD1222 COVID-19 vaccine. Assay: immunoSEQ multiplex PCR; the TCRdb copy retains only in-frame clones and omits some. The sample shows some 78,000 clones, 83% of them seen only once. Sequenced here: peripheral blood, sampled 28 days after the second AZD1222 dose. The receptors were gathered from an adult who received the AZD1222 COVID-19 vaccine.

This clone was counted a few times. J is TRBJ1-6 and V is TRBV7-8, with 7 bases lining up with TRBD1. Germline V gene data show CDR1 as SGHVS and CDR2 as FQNEAQ. The CDR3 loop spans 17 amino acids. V lost 6 bases and J lost 7; bases outside the gene matches: 15. CDR3 sequence reads: CASRDSTRGAGNSPLHF. The DNA of the CDR3 is TGTGCCAGCAGAGATTCAACCAGGGGGGCTGGAAATTCACCCCTCCACTTT.

This clone was observed once. The gene calls are TRBV7-8 and TRBJ1-2; the match to TRBD1 covers 7 bases. The CDR3 extends over 13 amino acids. In germline, CDR1 is SGHVS, CDR2 FQNEAQ. The V and J ends lost 3 bases and 9 bases, in that order; junction bases with no gene match: 7. CDR3 nucleotides: TGTGCCAGCAGCTTCAAGGGGGCGAGTAGCTACACCTTC. The encoded protein is CASSFKGASSYTF. Drawing the rest from reference TRBV7-8 and TRBJ1-2, the complete variable domain is GAGVSQSPRYKVAKRGQDVALRCDPISGHVSLFWYQQALGQGPEFLTYFQNEAQLDKSGLPSDRFFAERPEGSVSTLKIQRTQQEDSAVYLCASSFKGASSYTFGSGTRLTVV.

The chain employs TRBV20-1 and TRBJ1-1, with TRBD1 as a possible D gene (5 bases). Germline lookup yields CDR1 DFQATT and CDR2 SNEGSKA (reference sequence). The CDR3 length is 13 residues. V was clipped by 3 bases and J by 6 bases, with 14 bases between them. The CDR3 spells CSASEGARPEAFF. The CDR3 DNA reads as TGCAGTGCTAGTGAAGGGGCTCGCCCTGAAGCTTTCTTT.

This sequence joins TRBV24-1 and TRBJ2-1, with 8 positions matching TRBD1. Germline-derived CDR1 and CDR2 are KGHDR and SFDVKD. V shed 4 bases, J shed 4 bases, and the junction held 5 bases outside the gene matches. The CDR3 spans 15 residues. This chain's CDR3 is CATSERQGMYNEQFF. The CDR3 DNA follows: TGTGCCACCAGTGAAAGACAGGGGATGTACAATGAGCAGTTCTTC.

The rearrangement joins TRBV7-2 to TRBJ1-2, with 9 bases that match TRBD1. The CDR3 contains 17 residues. Trimming at V came to 2 bases and at J to 8 bases, leaving 15 bases not matched to a gene. Germline V gene data show CDR1 as SGHTA and CDR2 as FQGNSA. CDR3 bases: TGTGCCAGCAGCTTAACGGACACAGGGGGCGCTGGGGAAGGCTACACCTTC. As protein: CASSLTDTGGAGEGYTF.

The chain combines TRBV19 with TRBJ2-3, with TRBD2 matching 12 bases. Trimming at V came to 4 bases and at J to 5 bases, leaving 7 bases not matched to a gene. Per germline, CDR1 LNHDA and CDR2 SQIVND (reference sequence). The CDR3 contains 16 residues. The CDR3 DNA is TGTGCCAGTAGTACTAGCGGGAGGGCGGGTGGAGATACGCAGTATTTT. It specifies CASSTSGRAGGDTQYF.

This chain connects TRBV28 to TRBJ1-1, with D unclear. Germline CDR1 MDHEN, CDR2 SYDVKM. This CDR3 is 15 amino acids long. Trimming cost V 5 bases and J 1 base, with 14 bases left between them. The CDR3: CASSTSGLSNTEAFF. In DNA form, the CDR3 reads TGTGCCAGCAGTACCTCCGGACTTTCGAACACTGAAGCTTTCTTT.

The rearrangement links TRBV11-3 to TRBJ2-7; a possible D gene is TRBD2 (5 bases). CDR3 size: 12 residues. V was pared by 0 bases and J by 6 bases, with 6 bases between. In germline, CDR1 is SGHNT, CDR2 YENEEA. CDR3 sequence (DNA): TGTGCCAGCAGCTTAGAGAGCGGCGAGCAGTACTTC. It codes for CASSLESGEQYF.

The genes are TRBV19 and TRBJ1-3; D gene uncertain. Germline loops: CDR1 LNHDA, CDR2 SQIVND (reference sequence). CDR3 size: 16 residues. V lost 1 base to trimming and J lost 0 bases, with 10 bases between them. CDR3 amino acids: CASSIASGSSGNTIYF. The CDR3 nucleotides are TGTGCCAGTAGTATAGCGTCGGGCAGCTCTGGAAACACCATATATTTT.

In the case of this clone: This same CDR3 is encoded by further DNA sequences in the sample. V is TRBV7-8 and J is TRBJ2-7; unclear D gene. The length of the CDR3 is 13 residues. V was pared by 1 base and J by 3 bases, with 7 bases between. The germline V gene encodes CDR1 SGHVS and CDR2 FQNEAQ. CDR3 nucleotides: TGTGCCAGCAGCTTAGGTGGTGGCTACGAGCAGTACTTC. It encodes CASSLGGGYEQYF.